This record looks at one TCR beta chain sequence and its context. This entry is derived from a study of blood T cell repertoires in COVID-19. Study at large: The samples span acute and convalescent COVID-19 from the United States, Italy and Spain. Nucleic acid was either cDNA or gDNA, and it came from T cells, B-cell-depleted T cells, or PBMCs.

Per the germline V gene, CDR1 is SGHRS and CDR2 is YFSETQ. V lost 0 bases, J lost 0 bases, and 10 bases stayed unmatched. This CDR3 region has 18 residues. The authors' processing: Reference gene primer amplification in the assay estimated nucleated cell counts. TCRdb's table, derived via immunoSEQ multiplex PCR, lists solely in-frame clones and lacks some. V, J and clone size reflect that table, while D and trimming were determined from the DNA. The sample has roughly 320,000 clones; roughly 85% are singletons. The chain recombines TRBV5-1 with TRBJ2-5, with 8 nucleotides matching TRBD2. Sequenced input: peripheral blood. This receptor was identified in a human donor in a cohort sampled during active COVID-19. The CDR3 loop is CASSLGIAGPGYQETQYF. The CDR3 DNA follows: TGCGCCAGCAGCTTGGGTATAGCGGGGCCCGGTTACCAAGAGACCCAGTACTTC. The full variable domain, with the rest looked up from reference TRBV5-1 and TRBJ2-5, is KAGVTQTPRYLIKTRGQQVTLSCSPISGHRSVSWYQQTPGQGLQFLFEYFSETQRNKGNFPGRFSGRQFSNSRSEMNVSTLELGDSALYLCASSLGIAGPGYQETQYFGPGTRLLVL.